This T cell receptor (beta chain) was sequenced for a study of control samples from healthy donors and cancer patients. In this sample, this clone turned up many times. Produced via immunoSEQ multiplex PCR; TCRdb's table is partial and in-frame only. The repertoire includes 150,000 to 200,000 clones, roughly nine tenths of them detected once, and around 1.5% sits in the top ten. Germline V gene sequence: CDR1 LNHDA, CDR2 SQIVND (reference sequence). Trimming at V came to 8 bases and at J to 4 bases, leaving 8 bases not matched to a gene. This CDR3 has 14 amino acids. The receptor comes from a man aged 25-45 years in good health. Sequencing was done on a sample of blood. V and J are TRBV19 and TRBJ2-7; 10 positions agree with TRBD1. CDR3 sequence (DNA): TGTGCCAGTCAAAAGACAGGGGGCATATACGAGCAGTACTTC. It is translated as CASQKTGGIYEQYF.